Listed here are 19 T cell receptor beta chains from one sample, sequenced in a study of blood T cell repertoires in COVID-19. Clones were sequenced by immunoSEQ multiplex PCR, and TCRdb holds only the in-frame ones, with some missing. The table shows approximately 76,000 clones, with approximately 85% occurring only once. Material: peripheral blood. The receptors were gathered from a woman of 80 years or more with active or convalescent COVID-19.

This clone was seen a single time. V gene TRBV27 combines with J gene TRBJ1-2; TRBD1 might be the D (5 bases). CDR1 is MNHEY, CDR2 SMNVEV, per germline (reference sequence). CDR3 length: 16 residues. The ends were cut back, 3 bases at V and 0 bases at J, with 14 bases in the middle. CDR3 region: CASSFAQGKTNYGYTF. Written as DNA, the CDR3 is TGTGCCAGCAGTTTTGCCCAGGGAAAGACTAACTATGGCTACACCTTC.

V gene TRBV10-3 combines with J gene TRBJ2-2; 7 bases are a match to TRBD2. CDR3 length equals 17 residues. The ends lost 9 bases at V and 3 bases at J; junction bases unmatched: 16. Germline values: CDR1 ENHRY, CDR2 SYGVKD. The CDR3 nucleotides are TGTGCCATTGCGCTTCTGGCGGGGGAACGCCACACCGGGGAGCTGTTTTTT. It yields the protein CAIALLAGERHTGELFF.

The genes are TRBV27 and TRBJ2-2, with D perhaps matching TRBD1 (5 bases). CDR3 size: 15 residues. V was pared by 8 bases and J by 4 bases, with 17 bases between. The germline gives CDR1 MNHEY, CDR2 SMNVEV (reference sequence). The CDR3 DNA follows: TGTGCCAGCTCTCCCCAGGGATCGGGCACCGGGGAGCTGTTTTTT. Translated: CASSPQGSGTGELFF.

The CDR3 nucleotides read TGTGCCAGCAGCCCAGACAAGAATTCACCCCTCCACTTT. Amino acids: CASSPDKNSPLHF. The gene calls are TRBV5-4 and TRBJ1-6, with D hard to call. V was clipped by 4 bases and J by 7 bases, with 9 bases between them. This CDR3 has 13 amino acids. From germline, CDR1 is SGHNT and CDR2 YYREEE (reference sequence). The whole variable domain, remainder taken from reference TRBV5-4 and TRBJ1-6, is ETGVTQSPTHLIKTRGQQVTLRCSSQSGHNTVSWYQQALGQGPQFIFQYYREEENGRGNFPPRFSGLQFPNYSSELNVNALELDDSALYLCASSPDKNSPLHFGNGTRLTVT.

This chain links TRBV6-4 with TRBJ2-7; possibly TRBD1 for D (6 bases). Trimming left V 6 bases short and J 4 bases short, with 19 bases between. Germline assignment: CDR1 MRHNA and CDR2 SNTAGT. The CDR3 sequence is 15 residues long. CDR3 residues: CASSPEGDGAYEQYF. CDR3 DNA sequence: TGTGCCAGCAGCCCTGAGGGGGACGGGGCGTACGAGCAGTACTTC.

The genes are TRBV5-4 and TRBJ2-3; TRBD2 agrees at 11 bases. J lost 2 bases, V lost 4 bases, and 6 bases had no gene match. The CDR3 consists of 16 residues. CDR1 is SGHNT and CDR2 is YYREEE in the germline V gene (reference sequence). The CDR3 nucleotides are TGTGCCAGCAGCGTCTCTAGCGGGGGGACCACAGATACGCAGTATTTT. The encoded protein is CASSVSSGGTTDTQYF.

The rearrangement joins TRBV11-2 to TRBJ2-3; D perhaps matches TRBD2 (6 bases). The V gene lost 3 bases and the J gene lost 2 bases, with 21 bases spanning the gap. The germline V gene encodes CDR1 SGHAT and CDR2 FQNNGV. CDR3 length: 18 residues. CDR3 nucleotides: TGTGCCAGCAGCTTGCCGGTGGCAGGCGGGGTGAACACAGATACGCAGTATTTT. Its protein is CASSLPVAGGVNTDTQYF.

The chain is built from TRBV2 and TRBJ1-4, with 9 nucleotides matching TRBD1. This CDR3 has 14 residues. V shed 6 bases, J shed 8 bases, and the junction held 7 bases outside the gene matches. The germline CDR1 and CDR2 sequences are SNHLY and FYNNEI. As DNA, the CDR3 is TGTGCCAGCAGAGCGGGACAGGGTAACGAAAAACTGTTTTTT. Protein: CASRAGQGNEKLFF.

This clone has only a few counts. The rearrangement uses TRBV10-3 and TRBJ1-2; D is possibly TRBD1 (5 bases). Per germline, CDR1 ENHRY and CDR2 SYGVKD. The CDR3 length is 15 residues. The ends were cut back, 4 bases at V and 7 bases at J, with 19 bases in the middle. In DNA form, the CDR3 reads TGTGCCATCAGTGGAACAGGCACGGTTGGATTTGGCTACACCTTC. Protein sequence: CAISGTGTVGFGYTF.

The rearrangement joins TRBV5-1 to TRBJ1-1; no firm D call. CDR1 and CDR2 from the germline V gene are SGHRS and YFSETQ. Trimming took off 4 bases at V and 1 base at J, with 11 bases between the two ends. The length of the CDR3 is 14 residues. CDR3 in amino acids: CASSPGYRNTEAFF. CDR3 in DNA: TGCGCCAGCAGCCCCGGTTACAGGAACACTGAAGCTTTCTTT.

V is TRBV7-2 and J is TRBJ2-7, with D perhaps matching TRBD1 (7 bases). The CDR3 loop spans 15 amino acids. Per the germline V gene, CDR1 is SGHTA and CDR2 is FQGNSA. Trimming took 0 bases from V and 4 from J, leaving 13 bases between them. CDR3 loop: CASSLALQGGYEQYF. The CDR3 coding sequence is TGTGCCAGCAGCTTAGCTCTCCAGGGGGGATACGAGCAGTACTTC.

V and J are TRBV6-6 and TRBJ1-3; 10 bases fit TRBD1. V shed 7 bases, J shed 0 bases, and the junction held 6 bases outside the gene matches. The V gene's germline CDR1 is MNHNY and CDR2 SVGAGI (reference sequence). CDR3 size: 16 residues. The CDR3 DNA is TGTGCCAGCACCGTGACAGGGGGCAACTCTGGAAACACCATATATTTT. Translation gives CASTVTGGNSGNTIYF.

This clone was counted only a few times. The chain employs TRBV6-2 or TRBV6-3 and TRBJ2-7, with TRBD2 matching over 8 bases. V lost 6 bases to trimming and J lost 2 bases; unmatched junction nucleotides: 9. CDR3 length equals 15 residues. The germline V gene encodes CDR1 MNHEY and CDR2 SVGEGT. This CDR3 is CASSPFPGLAYEQYF. The CDR3 DNA sequence: TGTGCCAGCAGCCCCTTTCCGGGACTAGCCTACGAGCAGTACTTC.

The chain has TRBV29-1 and TRBJ2-3; 8 bases align to TRBD1. This CDR3 contains 14 residues. Germline trimming cut 4 bases from V and 2 bases from J; bases unmatched to any gene: 5. Germline CDR1 SQVTM, CDR2 ANQGSEA. The CDR3 loop is CSVAGDRLTDTQYF. CDR3 nucleotide sequence: TGCAGCGTTGCTGGGGACAGGCTCACAGATACGCAGTATTTT.

CDR3 coding DNA: TGTGCCAGCAGTTCCCCCGCTATGAACACTGAAGCTTTCTTT. The encoded protein is CASSSPAMNTEAFF. This chain joins TRBV6-2 or TRBV6-3 and TRBJ1-1; D is uncertain. V lost 4 bases to trimming and J lost 0 bases, with 9 bases between them. Germline lookup yields CDR1 MNHEY and CDR2 SVGEGT. There are 14 residues in the CDR3.

The chain uses TRBV11-3 and TRBJ1-5; D is unresolved. The CDR3 has 14 residues. V lost 3 bases and J 0 bases, leaving 6 bases between the germline ends. Per germline, CDR1 SGHNT and CDR2 YENEEA. The CDR3 DNA is TGTGCCAGCAGCTTTTGGGCTAGCAATCAGCCCCAGCATTTT. This gives the protein CASSFWASNQPQHF.

The count of this clone is one. The J gene is TRBJ2-1, the V gene TRBV3-1 (or the pseudogene TRBV3-2); D is unclear. The CDR3 is 12 amino acids. Trimming removed 6 bases from V and 9 bases from J, with 12 bases in between. The germline gives CDR1 LGHDT, CDR2 YNNKEL (reference sequence). The CDR3 DNA is TGTGCCAGCAGAATGACGGGTCTTGAGCAGTTCTTC. This sequence encodes CASRMTGLEQFF.

V and J are TRBV6-1 and TRBJ1-5; D call uncertain. The CDR3 totals 16 residues. From germline, CDR1 is MNHNS and CDR2 SASEGT. Trimming left V 2 bases short and J 2 bases short, with 13 bases between. In DNA form, the CDR3 reads TGTGCCAGCAGTGAATATATCGGTGAGGGCAATCAGCCCCAGCATTTT. Translating gives CASSEYIGEGNQPQHF.

This rearrangement joins TRBV5-1 to TRBJ2-1; 9 bases fit TRBD1. This CDR3 comprises 16 residues. With 3 bases clipped from V and 0 bases from J, the junction kept 4 bases outside the gene matches. Germline V CDR1 and CDR2: SGHRS, YFSETQ. CDR3 DNA sequence: TGCGCCAGCAGCTCCGGACAGGGGACCTCCTACAATGAGCAGTTCTTC. Translated, it gives CASSSGQGTSYNEQFF.